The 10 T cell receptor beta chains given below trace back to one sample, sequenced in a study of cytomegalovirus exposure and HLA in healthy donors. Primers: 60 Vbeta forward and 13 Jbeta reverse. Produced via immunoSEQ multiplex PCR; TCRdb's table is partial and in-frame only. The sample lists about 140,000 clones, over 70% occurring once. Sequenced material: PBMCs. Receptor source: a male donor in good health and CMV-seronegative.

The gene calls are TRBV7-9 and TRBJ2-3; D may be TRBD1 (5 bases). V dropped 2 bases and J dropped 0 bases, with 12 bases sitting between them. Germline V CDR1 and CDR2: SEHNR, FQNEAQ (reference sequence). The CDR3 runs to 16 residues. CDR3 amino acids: CASSLWLGASTDTQYF. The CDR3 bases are TGTGCCAGCAGCTTATGGCTAGGGGCTAGCACAGATACGCAGTATTTT.

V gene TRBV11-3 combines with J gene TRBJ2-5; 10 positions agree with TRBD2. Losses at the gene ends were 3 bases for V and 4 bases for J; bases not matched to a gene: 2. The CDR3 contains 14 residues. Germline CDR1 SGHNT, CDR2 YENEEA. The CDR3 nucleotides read TGTGCCAGCAGCTTCTCTAGCGGGGGAGAGACCCAGTACTTC. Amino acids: CASSFSSGGETQYF.

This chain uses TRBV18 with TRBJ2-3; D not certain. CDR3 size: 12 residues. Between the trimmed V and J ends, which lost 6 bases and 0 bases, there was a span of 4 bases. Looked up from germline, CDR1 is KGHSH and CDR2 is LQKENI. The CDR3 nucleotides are TGTGCCAGCTCGAGTAGCACAGATACGCAGTATTTT. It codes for CASSSSTDTQYF.

DNA for the CDR3: TGTGCCAGCAGTCGCGACGACAGGGGCGCTTTCTTT. As protein: CASSRDDRGAFF. The chain has TRBV2 and TRBJ1-1; 8 bases are shared with TRBD1. This CDR3 contains 12 residues. Germline V gene data show CDR1 as SNHLY and CDR2 as FYNNEI. J lost 11 bases, V lost 5 bases, and 7 bases had no gene match.

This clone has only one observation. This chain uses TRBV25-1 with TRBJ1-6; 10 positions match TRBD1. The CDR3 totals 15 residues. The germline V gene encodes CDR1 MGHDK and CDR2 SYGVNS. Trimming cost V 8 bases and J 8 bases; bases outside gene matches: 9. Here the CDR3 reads CASSIGTGDDSPLHF. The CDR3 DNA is TGTGCCAGCTCCATCGGGACAGGGGACGATTCACCCCTCCACTTT.

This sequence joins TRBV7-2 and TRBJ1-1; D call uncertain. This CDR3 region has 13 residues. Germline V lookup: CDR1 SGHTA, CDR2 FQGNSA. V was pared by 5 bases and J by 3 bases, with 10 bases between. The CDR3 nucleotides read TGTGCCAGCAGCCCCCCTCCCTACACTGAAGCTTTCTTT. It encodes CASSPPPYTEAFF.

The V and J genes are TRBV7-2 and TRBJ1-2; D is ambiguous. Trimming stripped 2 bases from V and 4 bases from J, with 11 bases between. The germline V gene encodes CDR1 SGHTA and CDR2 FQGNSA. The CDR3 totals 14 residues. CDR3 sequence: CASSLFFSVYGYTF. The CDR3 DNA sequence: TGTGCCAGCAGCTTATTTTTCTCTGTCTATGGCTACACCTTC.

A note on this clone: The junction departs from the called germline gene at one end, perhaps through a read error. The CDR3 DNA reads TGTGCTAGCAGCTCTCAAACCCCGCGACTAGCGGGGGGCCCAGATACGCAGTATTTT. Translation gives CASSSQTPRLAGGPDTQYF. This sequence joins TRBV7-7 and TRBJ2-3; 13 bases agree with TRBD2. Germline V lookup: CDR1 SSHAT, CDR2 FNYEAQ (reference sequence). This CDR3 has 19 residues. The full variable domain, in which reference TRBV7-7 and TRBJ2-3 provide the parts outside the CDR3, is GAGVSQSPRYKVTKRGQDVTLRCDPISSHATLYWYQQALGQGPEFLTYFNYEAQPDKSGLPSDRFSAERPEGSISTLTIQRTEQRDSAMYRCASSSQTPRLAGGPDTQYFGPGTRLTVL.

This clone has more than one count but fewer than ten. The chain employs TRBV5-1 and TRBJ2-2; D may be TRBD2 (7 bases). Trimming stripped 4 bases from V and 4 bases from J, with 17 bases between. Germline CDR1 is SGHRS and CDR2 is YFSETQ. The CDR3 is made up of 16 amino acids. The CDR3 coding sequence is TGCGCCAGCAGCATAACTCAGGGGAGGGCCACCGGGGAGCTGTTTTTT. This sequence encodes CASSITQGRATGELFF.

In nucleotides, the CDR3 is TGTGCCAGCAGCTTCAGAGGGTATAATTCACCCCTCCACTTT. Protein product: CASSFRGYNSPLHF. The rearrangement links TRBV5-6 to TRBJ1-6; D is uncertain. Germline loops: CDR1 SGHDT, CDR2 YYEEEE. Trimming took off 2 bases at V and 4 bases at J, with 7 bases between the two ends. CDR3 length: 14 amino acids.